This TCR beta chain was documented in a study of T cells in Graves' hyperthyroidism and ophthalmopathy. RNA transcripts were the template for amplifying TCR beta CDR3 regions. First-round RT-PCR with HTBI primers amplified the TCR CDR3 region. TCRdb reprocessed the multiplex PCR reads via MiXCR and lists one record per CDR3 protein. The sample contains 700,000 to 850,000 distinct CDR3 sequences, under 45% of which appear only once. This CDR3 contains 15 residues. The ends lost 2 bases at V and 1 base at J; junction bases unmatched: 3. Germline V gives CDR1 LNHNV, CDR2 YYDKDF (reference sequence). This clonotype was counted at least ten times.

The chain links TRBV15 to TRBJ1-1; 8 bases align to TRBD1. The TCR was taken from a woman between 40 and 50 years old with Graves' hyperthyroidism. The sample taken for sequencing was blood. Here the CDR3 reads CATSRSQGGNTEAFF. CDR3 DNA sequence: TGTGCCACCAGCAGATCACAGGGGGGGAACACTGAAGCTTTCTTT.